The 29 T cell receptor beta chains given below trace back to one sample, sequenced in a study of cytomegalovirus exposure and HLA in healthy donors. 13 Jbeta primers and 60 Vbeta primers were used for the PCR. TCRdb keeps only in-frame clones here, not all; method: immunoSEQ multiplex PCR. In the table there are around 120,000 clones, 70% to 80% of which are singletons. The source material was PBMCs. The receptors shown here come from a woman aged 35 to 49 in good health and CMV-seronegative.

This rearrangement joins TRBV5-1 to TRBJ2-1; 9 bases map to TRBD2. The V gene's germline CDR1 is SGHRS and CDR2 YFSETQ. The CDR3 has 15 amino acids. The V and J ends lost 1 base and 5 bases, in that order; junction bases with no gene match: 4. The CDR3 DNA reads as TGCGCCAGCAGCTTGTCAGCGGGAGGCCACAATGAGCAGTTCTTC. This gives the protein CASSLSAGGHNEQFF.

A note on this clone: One end of the junction is discordant with germline, which a read error may explain. This sample also contains other DNA sequences that code for the same CDR3. The chain carries TRBV7-2 and TRBJ1-1; 8 nucleotides line up with TRBD1. Looked up from germline, CDR1 is SGHTA and CDR2 is FQGNSA. The CDR3 runs to 15 residues. The CDR3 region is CASSLAGGQNTEAFF. CDR3 nucleotide sequence: TGTGCCAGCAGCCTCGCAGGGGGCCAGAACACTGAAGCCTTCTTT.

This clone was recorded only once. The CDR3 loop reads CASSSGQGDTGELFF. In DNA, the CDR3 is TGCGCCAGCAGCTCGGGACAGGGAGACACCGGGGAGCTGTTTTTT. The V gene is TRBV5-1, the J gene TRBJ2-2, with 9 bases fitting TRBD1. The CDR3 extends over 15 amino acids. Losses at the gene ends were 3 bases for V and 3 bases for J; bases not matched to a gene: 3. Germline V lookup: CDR1 SGHRS, CDR2 YFSETQ.

The genes are TRBV27 and TRBJ1-5; no firm D call. The germline V gene has CDR1 MNHEY and CDR2 SMNVEV (reference sequence). The germline V and J ends were trimmed by 6 bases and 2 bases, with 11 bases remaining between them. The length of the CDR3 is 14 residues. The CDR3 loop reads CASRPITGNQPQHF. In nucleotides, the CDR3 is TGTGCCAGCAGGCCGATCACGGGCAATCAGCCCCAGCATTTT.

This clone was seen just once. Mismatch with germline at one junction end may stem from a read error. The CDR3 coding sequence is TGTGCCAACAGCTCTAGTACAGGCTACGAGCAGTACTTC. It encodes CANSSSTGYEQYF. The chain uses TRBV7-2 and TRBJ2-7; TRBD1 might be the D (5 bases). The CDR3 runs to 13 residues. CDR1 and CDR2 from the germline V gene are SGHTA and FQGNSA. Drawing the rest from reference TRBV7-2 and TRBJ2-7, the complete variable domain is GAGVSQSPSNKVTEKGKDVELRCDPISGHTALYWYRQSLGQGLEFLIYFQGNSAPDKSGLPSDRFSAERTGGSVSTLTIQRTQQEDSAVYLCANSSSTGYEQYFGPGTRLTVT.

This clone was found a few times. This rearrangement joins TRBV2 to TRBJ2-7; possible D gene TRBD2, 6 bases. This CDR3 spans 13 amino acids. CDR1 SNHLY and CDR2 FYNNEI come from the germline V gene. V shed 4 bases and J shed 3 bases, with 10 bases lying between them. The CDR3 nucleotides are TGTGCCAGCAGTGGGGGGGATAGCTACGAGCAGTACTTC. Protein sequence: CASSGGDSYEQYF.

This clone was found a few times. V and J are TRBV19 and TRBJ1-1; D uncertain. The CDR3 is 14 amino acids. Trimming stripped 5 bases from V and 3 bases from J, with 13 bases between. Per the germline V gene, CDR1 is LNHDA and CDR2 is SQIVND (reference sequence). The CDR3 bases are TGTGCCAGTAGTCAGGCCCGACGGCACACTGAAGCTTTCTTT. Protein sequence: CASSQARRHTEAFF.

V usage is TRBV29-1 and J usage is TRBJ1-5, with D possibly matching TRBD1 (6 bases). CDR1 is SQVTM, CDR2 ANQGSEA, per germline. Trimming shortened V by 6 bases and J by 3 bases, and 12 bases separated the two germline ends. The length of the CDR3 is 13 residues. The CDR3 loop is CSVGTGHNQPQHF. CDR3 DNA: TGCAGCGTCGGTACAGGGCACAATCAGCCCCAGCATTTT.

As to this clone: Within the sample, other DNA sequences also encode this same CDR3. The chain couples TRBV6-5 to TRBJ2-2; perhaps TRBD2 as D (5 bases). Germline V gives CDR1 MNHEY, CDR2 SVGAGI. Trimming pared 0 bases from V and 5 bases from J, leaving 7 bases between. The CDR3 runs 14 residues. The CDR3 here is CASSYSRGTGELFF. CDR3 DNA: TGTGCCAGCAGTTACTCTCGGGGAACCGGGGAGCTGTTTTTT.

The genes are TRBV6-1 and TRBJ1-1; no definite D call. Germline V lookup: CDR1 MNHNS, CDR2 SASEGT. The CDR3 loop spans 14 amino acids. Trimming took 5 bases from V and 0 from J, leaving 10 bases between them. CDR3 residues: CASSLDTVNTEAFF. Written as DNA, the CDR3 is TGTGCCAGCAGTCTCGACACGGTGAACACTGAAGCTTTCTTT.

The gene calls are TRBV19 and TRBJ2-5; 7 bases match TRBD2. CDR1 is LNHDA and CDR2 is SQIVND in the germline V gene (reference sequence). This CDR3 contains 13 residues. Losses at the gene ends were 7 bases for V and 5 bases for J; bases not matched to a gene: 7. The CDR3 loop reads CASISREGETQYF. The DNA of the CDR3 is TGTGCCAGTATATCTAGGGAGGGGGAGACCCAGTACTTC.

The rearrangement joins TRBV9 to TRBJ2-7, with TRBD2 matching 9 bases. In germline, CDR1 is SGDLS, CDR2 YYNGEE. This CDR3 is built from 15 residues. V lost 5 bases, J lost 4 bases, and 10 bases stayed unmatched. CDR3 nucleotide sequence: TGTGCCAGCAGTTGGGGGACTAGCCCAATTTACGAGCAGTACTTC. It is translated as CASSWGTSPIYEQYF.

The rearrangement joins TRBV4-2 to TRBJ2-1; 11 bases are shared with TRBD2. The CDR3 length is 16 residues. The J segment lost 4 bases and the V segment lost 3 bases, leaving 5 bases of the junction unmatched. Germline lookup yields CDR1 LGHNA and CDR2 YNFKEQ. In DNA form, the CDR3 reads TGTGCCAGCAGCCATGTAGCGGGAGGGCCTTACAATGAGCAGTTCTTC. Translating it yields CASSHVAGGPYNEQFF.

There are a few counts of this clone. The CDR3 sequence: CASSLQDTNEKLFF. CDR3 nucleotide sequence: TGTGCCAGCAGCCTACAGGATACGAATGAAAAACTGTTTTTT. The chain is built from TRBV5-8 and TRBJ1-4; weak D call: TRBD1 (5 bases). The CDR3 runs to 14 residues. Germline V gives CDR1 SGHTS, CDR2 YDEGEE. The germline V and J ends were trimmed by 4 bases and 5 bases, with 12 bases remaining between them.

This chain links TRBV7-6 with TRBJ2-5, with 8 nucleotides matching TRBD1. CDR3 length: 17 amino acids. Trimming cost V 3 bases and J 1 base; bases outside gene matches: 10. Germline assignment: CDR1 SGHVS and CDR2 FNYEAQ. The chain's CDR3 is CASSLVPYGTGQETQYF. DNA for the CDR3: TGTGCCAGCAGCTTGGTCCCCTACGGGACAGGCCAAGAGACCCAGTACTTC.

The gene calls are TRBV27 and TRBJ2-3, with 7 bases aligning to TRBD2. Germline V gene sequence: CDR1 MNHEY, CDR2 SMNVEV (reference sequence). CDR3 length: 14 residues. J lost 3 bases, V lost 6 bases, and 6 bases had no gene match. CDR3 residues: CASSPVGRTDTQYF. CDR3 DNA sequence: TGTGCCAGCAGCCCGGTCGGGAGGACAGATACGCAGTATTTT.

The chain combines TRBV4-3 with TRBJ1-4; 11 positions match TRBD1. Germline CDR1 reads LGHNA; CDR2 reads YSLEER. V was clipped by 4 bases and J by 2 bases; unmatched bases: 6. CDR3 length: 17 residues. This CDR3 is CASSRAGDRGTNEKLFF. In DNA, the CDR3 is TGCGCCAGCAGCCGAGCCGGGGACAGGGGGACTAATGAAAAACTGTTTTTT.

The chain is built from TRBV11-2 and TRBJ1-4; D may be TRBD1 (6 bases). The J call is in doubt because the DNA end fits TRBJ2-2 better. This CDR3 comprises 12 residues. Germline CDR1 and CDR2: SGHAT and FQNNGV. Written as DNA, the CDR3 is TGTGCCAGCAGCTCCCGGGACAGGGAGCTGTTTTTT. Translation gives CASSSRDRELFF.

V gene TRBV27 combines with J gene TRBJ2-2; tentative D call: TRBD2 (5 bases). The CDR3 has 16 residues. CDR1 MNHEY and CDR2 SMNVEV come from the germline V gene (reference sequence). The V end lost 3 bases, the J end lost 6 bases, and 17 bases lay between the germline ends. CDR3: CASSFMTGIRAGELFF. As DNA, the CDR3 is TGTGCCAGCAGTTTCATGACCGGGATCAGAGCCGGGGAGCTGTTTTTT.

This clone has just one count. V and J are TRBV28 and TRBJ2-7; tentative D call: TRBD1 (5 bases). The CDR3 contains 14 residues. Trimming stripped 4 bases from V and 2 bases from J, with 12 bases between. CDR1 MDHEN and CDR2 SYDVKM come from the germline V gene. The CDR3 DNA follows: TGTGCCAGCAGTTCAAGGGTAGGGGCCTACGAGCAGTACTTC. Protein sequence: CASSSRVGAYEQYF.

The chain is built from TRBV10-3 and TRBJ1-1; D uncertain. The ends were cut back, 3 bases at V and 3 bases at J, with 11 bases in the middle. The CDR3 is 14 amino acids. Looked up from germline, CDR1 is ENHRY and CDR2 is SYGVKD. The CDR3 loop is CAISEVNGYTEAFF. The DNA for the CDR3 is TGTGCCATCAGTGAAGTTAACGGTTACACTGAAGCTTTCTTT.

This clone was picked up one time. V and J are TRBV6-1 and TRBJ2-5; the D gene is possibly TRBD2 (5 bases). V was trimmed by 4 bases and J by 1 base, leaving 7 bases between them. From germline, CDR1 is MNHNS and CDR2 SASEGT. The CDR3 covers 13 residues. The CDR3 DNA reads as TGTGCCAGCAGTGGAGGGTCCCAAGAGACCCAGTACTTC. Residues: CASSGGSQETQYF.

This chain links TRBV5-6 with TRBJ2-7; no clear D gene. Germline lookup yields CDR1 SGHDT and CDR2 YYEEEE. V lost 2 bases, J lost 3 bases, and 9 bases lay in between. CDR3 length: 13 amino acids. The CDR3 nucleotides read TGTGCCAGCAGCTTAGGCGGAAACTACGAGCAGTACTTC. It specifies CASSLGGNYEQYF.

Note on this clone: The sample carries other DNA sequences with the same CDR3. The V call is TRBV18, the J call TRBJ1-2, with 8 bases fitting TRBD1. Germline loops: CDR1 KGHSH, CDR2 LQKENI. The CDR3 covers 14 residues. Trimming took 6 bases from V and 3 from J; bases not matched to a gene: 6. CDR3 protein: CASSLNRGDYGYTF. The DNA of the CDR3 is TGTGCCAGCTCGCTAAACAGGGGGGACTATGGCTACACCTTC.

This clone was recorded only once. CDR3 sequence reads: CASSDGRGGGEQFF. For the CDR3, the DNA is TGCGCCAGCAGTGACGGGCGGGGGGGTGGTGAGCAGTTCTTC. The genes are TRBV10-2 and TRBJ2-1; TRBD2 aligns across 9 bases. J gave up 9 bases and V 3 bases, and 6 bases lay outside the gene matches. The germline V gene has CDR1 WSHSY and CDR2 SAAADI. The CDR3 length is 14 residues.

CDR3: CASSYSKRSYEQYF. DNA for the CDR3: TGTGCCAGCAGTTACTCGAAGCGGTCCTACGAGCAGTACTTC. The rearrangement uses TRBV6-5 and TRBJ2-7; D possibly corresponds to TRBD2 (5 bases). Looked up from germline, CDR1 is MNHEY and CDR2 is SVGAGI. Trimming left V 0 bases short and J 1 base short, with 7 bases between. This CDR3 is built from 14 residues.

The CDR3 is CASSLRDRVYEQYF. The CDR3 DNA is TGTGCCAGCAGTCTCCGGGACAGGGTTTACGAGCAGTACTTC. The chain uses TRBV27 and TRBJ2-7; 9 positions agree with TRBD1. Trimming at V came to 5 bases and at J to 4 bases, leaving 6 bases not matched to a gene. Germline assignment: CDR1 MNHEY and CDR2 SMNVEV (reference sequence). The CDR3 totals 14 residues.

The chain recombines TRBV9 with TRBJ1-2; no definite D call. V lost 0 bases and J 2 bases, leaving 11 bases between the germline ends. The CDR3 totals 15 residues. Germline-derived CDR1 and CDR2 are SGDLS and YYNGEE. This CDR3 reads CASSVAAIANYGYTF. The CDR3 DNA reads as TGTGCCAGCAGCGTAGCGGCGATAGCCAACTATGGCTACACCTTC.

V and J are TRBV6-1 and TRBJ2-7, with a possible D match to TRBD1 (6 bases). V was cut by 0 bases and J by 3 bases, with 12 bases left in between. The CDR3 runs to 15 residues. Germline CDR1 is MNHNS and CDR2 is SASEGT. CDR3 protein: CASSEALDSLYEQYF. CDR3 DNA sequence: TGTGCCAGCAGTGAAGCGCTGGACAGCCTCTACGAGCAGTACTTC.